The 18 T cell receptor beta chains below were found in one sample sequenced in a study of early T cells in non-severe SARS-CoV-2 infection. TCRdb re-called the 5' RACE reads with MiXCR, one entry per CDR3 protein. The sample lists 20,000 to 25,000 distinct CDR3 sequences; nearly 5.5% were seen once. The sequenced sample consisted of whole blood. The receptor source for this set is an adult who was a healthcare worker with PCR-confirmed SARS-CoV-2 infection or an uninfected control (not recorded which).

Worth noting for this clonotype: This may be a read error: a much more frequent sequence differs by one nucleotide. Here the CDR3 reads CACSAGQVYEQYF. The CDR3 DNA follows: TGTGCCTGCAGTGCCGGACAGGTCTACGAGCAGTACTTC. The chain is built from TRBV27 and TRBJ2-7, with 7 bases fitting TRBD1. The CDR3 totals 13 residues. In germline, CDR1 is MNHEY, CDR2 SMNVEV (reference sequence).

This clonotype was observed many times. This rearrangement joins TRBV20-1 to TRBJ2-7; D is possibly TRBD2 (5 bases). Germline V gives CDR1 DFQATT, CDR2 SNEGSKA (reference sequence). The CDR3 totals 12 residues. The CDR3: CSLGPGSREQYF. Written as DNA, the CDR3 is TGCAGCCTCGGCCCGGGGAGTCGAGAGCAGTACTTC.

This clonotype was seen ten or more times. V gene TRBV5-4 combines with J gene TRBJ2-3; 9 bases agree with TRBD1. The ends lost 3 bases at V and 4 bases at J; junction bases unmatched: 6. The CDR3 is 15 amino acids. Germline V gene lookup returns CDR1 SGHNT and CDR2 YYREEE (reference sequence). CDR3 protein: CASSWDREISDTQYF. The CDR3 coding sequence is TGTGCCAGCAGCTGGGACAGGGAAATCTCAGATACGCAGTATTTT. The whole variable domain, remainder taken from reference TRBV5-4 and TRBJ2-3, is ETGVTQSPTHLIKTRGQQVTLRCSSQSGHNTVSWYQQALGQGPQFIFQYYREEENGRGNFPPRFSGLQFPNYSSELNVNALELDDSALYLCASSWDREISDTQYFGPGTRLTVL.

This clonotype was observed at least ten times. The chain employs TRBV15 and TRBJ2-1, with 15 positions matching TRBD2. With 3 bases clipped from V and 8 bases from J, the junction kept 5 bases outside the gene matches. CDR1 is LNHNV and CDR2 is YYDKDF in the germline V gene (reference sequence). The CDR3 is made up of 16 amino acids. CDR3 DNA sequence: TGTGCCACCAGCAGGAGGACTAGCGGGAGGGTGGATGAGCAGTTCTTC. It encodes CATSRRTSGRVDEQFF.

This clonotype showed up many times. The chain uses TRBV12-3 or TRBV12-4 and TRBJ1-5; D uncertain. The CDR3 totals 14 residues. Trimming pared 6 bases from V and 2 bases from J, leaving 11 bases between. CDR3 protein: CASSRGLGNQPQHF. The CDR3 DNA sequence: TGTGCCAGCAGCCGCGGGTTGGGCAATCAGCCCCAGCATTTT.

This chain links TRBV7-2 with TRBJ2-5; D remains unclear. CDR3 length: 13 amino acids. Trimming cost V 5 bases and J 5 bases, with 12 bases left between them. Per germline, CDR1 SGHTA and CDR2 FQGNSA. The CDR3 DNA sequence: TGTGCCAGCAGCCGTCCCCTCGTGGAGACCCAGTACTTC. Translation: CASSRPLVETQYF.

This clonotype was seen many times. The chain couples TRBV20-1 to TRBJ2-2, with a tentative D call TRBD1 (6 bases). Trimming removed 3 bases from V and 2 bases from J, with 10 bases in between. Per germline, CDR1 DFQATT and CDR2 SNEGSKA (reference sequence). This CDR3 is 14 amino acids long. The CDR3 DNA reads as TGCAGTGCTAGTGAGGGACATAACACCGGGGAGCTGTTTTTT. It specifies CSASEGHNTGELFF.

This clonotype was counted many times. The J gene is TRBJ2-2, the V gene TRBV7-9; D gene ambiguous. This CDR3 region has 16 residues. CDR1 SEHNR and CDR2 FQNEAQ come from the germline V gene (reference sequence). The V gene lost 0 bases and the J gene lost 4 bases, with 12 bases spanning the gap. The CDR3 coding sequence is TGTGCCAGCAGCTTAGCCCCCAAGACGATCACCGGGGAGCTGTTTTTT. Translating gives CASSLAPKTITGELFF.

This clonotype was counted at least ten times. The chain joins TRBV6-1 to TRBJ2-3; the match to TRBD2 covers 7 bases. CDR3 length: 17 amino acids. V lost 2 bases to trimming and J lost 1 base; unmatched junction nucleotides: 9. Germline CDR1 MNHNS, CDR2 SASEGT. The CDR3 loop reads CASSETWGGTRTDTQYF. Here the CDR3 DNA reads TGTGCCAGCAGTGAAACGTGGGGGGGGACCCGCACAGATACGCAGTATTTT.

Ten or more counts support this clonotype. The chain is built from TRBV12-3 or TRBV12-4 and TRBJ2-3; D gene unclear. The ends were cut back, 5 bases at V and 6 bases at J, with 9 bases in the middle. This CDR3 is 12 amino acids long. CDR3 sequence (DNA): TGTGCCAGCAGTGCCCTCCGGGATACGCAGTATTTT. Its translation is CASSALRDTQYF.

This clonotype was seen at least ten times. The chain is built from TRBV4-1 and TRBJ1-4; D unclear. V shed 0 bases and J shed 7 bases, with 0 bases lying between them. This CDR3 region has 11 residues. Germline V gives CDR1 MGHRA, CDR2 YSYEKL. The CDR3 region is CASSQDEKLFF. CDR3 nucleotides: TGCGCCAGCAGCCAAGATGAAAAACTGTTTTTT.

Here the CDR3 reads CASRQTSVRLYEQYV. The CDR3 DNA is TGTGCCAGCAGGCAGACTAGCGTAAGACTCTACGAGCAGTACGTC. The chain couples TRBV6-1 to TRBJ2-7; 8 nucleotides align to TRBD2. J gave up 3 bases and V 6 bases, and 10 bases lay outside the gene matches. The CDR3 length is 15 residues. The germline CDR1 and CDR2 sequences are MNHNS and SASEGT.

This rearrangement joins TRBV5-1 to TRBJ2-3; weak D call: TRBD2 (6 bases). Germline CDR1 reads SGHRS; CDR2 reads YFSETQ. V lost 4 bases to trimming and J lost 4 bases, with 13 bases between them. The CDR3 loop spans 14 amino acids. CDR3: CASSPPGLADTQYF. The CDR3 DNA sequence: TGCGCCAGCAGCCCACCGGGACTGGCAGATACGCAGTATTTT.

The rearrangement links TRBV6-5 to TRBJ2-1; TRBD2 agrees at 11 bases. In germline, CDR1 is MNHEY, CDR2 SVGAGI. Trimming took 6 bases from V and 9 from J; bases not matched to a gene: 10. CDR3 size: 15 residues. As DNA, the CDR3 is TGTGCCAGCAGGGGGGAACTAGCGGGAGAGAGTGAGCAGTTCTTC. This translates into CASRGELAGESEQFF.

V usage is TRBV18 and J usage is TRBJ2-2; D not certain. CDR1 is KGHSH, CDR2 LQKENI, per germline. Trimming stripped 3 bases from V and 4 bases from J, with 6 bases between. The CDR3 sequence is 13 residues long. CDR3 sequence: CASSPTSTGELFF. The CDR3 DNA reads TGTGCCAGCTCACCGACAAGCACCGGGGAGCTGTTTTTT.

A remark on this clonotype: This could be a read error, since a much larger clone is one nucleotide away. The V call is TRBV6-2 or TRBV6-3, the J call TRBJ1-5, with D maybe TRBD1 (5 bases). Trimming removed 6 bases from V and 2 bases from J, with 8 bases in between. This CDR3 has 13 residues. Germline CDR1 is MNHEY and CDR2 is SVGEGT. The CDR3 spells CASRDMRNQPQHF. The CDR3 DNA reads TGTGCCAGCAGGGACATGCGCAATCAGCCCCAGCATTTT.

Comment on this clonotype: A much bigger clone sits one base away, suggesting this may be a read error. The missing conserved phenylalanine or tryptophan at the end of this CDR3 makes a read error likely. The CDR3 here is CASTPWAGSDTEAFL. The CDR3 DNA sequence: TGCGCCAGCACCCCGTGGGCGGGGTCGGACACTGAAGCTTTCTTA. The V call is TRBV4-1, the J call TRBJ1-1; D uncertain. This CDR3 has 15 amino acids. The germline gives CDR1 MGHRA, CDR2 YSYEKL. V was cut by 7 bases and J by 3 bases, with 18 bases left in between.

Ten or more counts support this clonotype. The rearrangement uses TRBV6-5 and TRBJ1-4; TRBD1 is a possible D gene (5 bases). The length of the CDR3 is 14 residues. From germline, CDR1 is MNHEY and CDR2 SVGAGI. The V and J ends lost 2 bases and 6 bases respectively, with 10 bases between them. This chain's CDR3 is CASSYLGVDEKLFF. DNA of the CDR3: TGTGCCAGCAGTTACCTGGGGGTAGATGAAAAACTGTTTTTT.